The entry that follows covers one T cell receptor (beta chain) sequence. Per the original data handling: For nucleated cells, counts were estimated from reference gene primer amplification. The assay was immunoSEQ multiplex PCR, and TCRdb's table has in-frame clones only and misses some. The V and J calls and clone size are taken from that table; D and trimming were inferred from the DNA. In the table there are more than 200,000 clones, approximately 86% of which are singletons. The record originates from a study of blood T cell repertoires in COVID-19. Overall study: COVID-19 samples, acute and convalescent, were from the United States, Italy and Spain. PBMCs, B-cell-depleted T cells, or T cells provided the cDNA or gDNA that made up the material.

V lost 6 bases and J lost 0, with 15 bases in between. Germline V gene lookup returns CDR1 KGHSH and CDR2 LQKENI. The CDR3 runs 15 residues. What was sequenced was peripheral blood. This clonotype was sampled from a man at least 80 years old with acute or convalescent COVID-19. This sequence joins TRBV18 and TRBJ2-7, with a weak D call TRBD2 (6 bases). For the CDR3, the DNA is TGTGCCAGCTCCCCTCAGGAGGGGAGCTCCTACGAGCAGTACTTC. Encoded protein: CASSPQEGSSYEQYF.